The next 21 T cell receptor beta chains were all read from a single sample in a study of response to subunit inactivated influenza vaccine. TCRdb re-analysed the RT-PCR reads in MiXCR, keeping a single row per CDR3 protein. Altogether 530,000 or so distinct CDR3 sequences are present, 25% being singletons, with the ten largest covering 1.5% to 2%. The sequencing here drew on CD4+ T cells sorted from PBMCs, taken 5 days after vaccination. All receptors come from a man aged 50 to 60 who received an inactivated influenza vaccine.

CDR3 coding DNA: TGTGCCACCAGCAGAGATGGCCACACCGGGGAGCTGTTTTTT. Amino acids: CATSRDGHTGELFF. V is TRBV15 and J is TRBJ2-2; D gene unclear. The CDR3 spans 14 residues. Between the trimmed V and J ends, which lost 0 bases and 3 bases, there was a span of 5 bases. Germline assignment: CDR1 LNHNV and CDR2 YYDKDF (reference sequence).

DNA for the CDR3: TGTGCCAGCAGAAATATCAGGGTAGATGAAAAACTGTTTTTT. It yields the protein CASRNIRVDEKLFF. The V call is TRBV7-9, the J call TRBJ1-4; perhaps TRBD1 as D (5 bases). The CDR3 runs 14 residues. Germline loops: CDR1 SEHNR, CDR2 FQNEAQ (reference sequence). V shed 6 bases and J shed 6 bases, with 14 bases lying between them.

V is TRBV2 and J is TRBJ2-1; D is perhaps TRBD1 or TRBD2 (5 bases each). CDR3 size: 15 residues. Germline V gene lookup returns CDR1 SNHLY and CDR2 FYNNEI. V gave up 4 bases and J gave up 2 bases, with 12 bases separating them. The CDR3 DNA reads as TGTGCCAGCAGTGTCGGCAGGGACCCCTACAATGAGCAGTTCTTC. Encoded protein: CASSVGRDPYNEQFF.

This clonotype was seen a few times. This chain links TRBV10-3 with TRBJ2-6; 7 bases agree with TRBD2. Trimming removed 3 bases from V and 1 base from J; junction bases left unmatched: 0. Per the germline V gene, CDR1 is ENHRY and CDR2 is SYGVKD. The CDR3 length is 15 residues. This CDR3 reads CAISDGGSGANVLTF. The DNA for the CDR3 is TGTGCCATCAGTGACGGGGGGTCTGGGGCCAACGTCCTGACTTTC.

The chain recombines TRBV20-1 with TRBJ2-1; 8 nucleotides match TRBD2. Trimming took 5 bases from V and 7 from J; bases not matched to a gene: 10. Germline assignment: CDR1 DFQATT and CDR2 SNEGSKA (reference sequence). The CDR3 runs to 14 residues. In DNA form, the CDR3 reads TGCAGTGCTCCGACCCAACTAGCGGAGAATGAGCAGTTCTTC. Protein product: CSAPTQLAENEQFF.

The J gene is TRBJ2-3, the V gene TRBV20-1; no firm D call. In germline, CDR1 is DFQATT, CDR2 SNEGSKA (reference sequence). The CDR3 runs to 14 residues. The V and J ends lost 4 bases and 2 bases respectively, with 13 bases between them. The CDR3 DNA reads as TGCAGTGCTAAATGGGCCCCGAACACAGATACGCAGTATTTT. Translation: CSAKWAPNTDTQYF.

This clonotype was observed a handful of times. V gene TRBV29-1 combines with J gene TRBJ2-3; D remains ambiguous. The CDR3 covers 11 residues. V was clipped by 6 bases and J by 4 bases, with 8 bases between them. CDR1 and CDR2 (germline): SQVTM, ANQGSEA. As DNA, the CDR3 is TGCAGCGTGCGAAGGGCAGATACGCAGTATTTT. Residues: CSVRRADTQYF.

This clonotype was observed a handful of times. This chain connects TRBV27 to TRBJ2-1; D perhaps matches TRBD1 (5 bases). The germline CDR1 and CDR2 sequences are MNHEY and SMNVEV (reference sequence). V was pared by 0 bases and J by 1 base, with 7 bases between. The CDR3 loop spans 15 amino acids. The DNA for the CDR3 is TGTGCCAGCAGTTTATCCCGACAGTCCTACAATGAGCAGTTCTTC. It is translated as CASSLSRQSYNEQFF.

This chain links TRBV6-1 with TRBJ1-6; TRBD1 agrees at 7 bases. J gave up 7 bases and V 5 bases, and 5 bases lay outside the gene matches. The CDR3 consists of 14 residues. CDR1 MNHNS and CDR2 SASEGT come from the germline V gene. The CDR3 is CASSTQGRNSPLHF. CDR3 DNA sequence: TGTGCCAGCAGTACACAGGGGAGGAATTCACCCCTCCACTTT.

The V gene is TRBV6-2 or TRBV6-3, the J gene TRBJ2-5; 8 bases are a match to TRBD1. Germline V gives CDR1 MNHEY, CDR2 SVGEGT. The CDR3 totals 17 residues. The junction had 17 bases not matched to a gene; V was cut back by 6 bases and J by 5 bases. DNA of the CDR3: TGTGCCAGCAGCAACCCCGAGAGGACAGGGCCCCGGGAGACCCAGTACTTC. Amino acid sequence: CASSNPERTGPRETQYF.

The gene calls are TRBV25-1 and TRBJ1-2; 7 bases agree with TRBD1. CDR3 length: 14 amino acids. V trimming: 2 bases; J trimming: 4 bases; junction bases outside the gene matches: 4. CDR1 MGHDK and CDR2 SYGVNS come from the germline V gene. This CDR3 is CASSETGTVYGYTF. The CDR3 region has the DNA TGTGCCAGCAGTGAAACCGGGACAGTCTATGGCTACACCTTC.

This clonotype was picked up a small number of times. The genes are TRBV11-2 and TRBJ2-7; weak D call: TRBD1 (6 bases). The CDR3 has 15 residues. In germline, CDR1 is SGHAT, CDR2 FQNNGV. Trimming removed 1 base from V and 3 bases from J, with 13 bases in between. The CDR3 bases are TGTGCCAGCAGCTTAGGCGGTCAGGGGATCTACGAGCAGTACTTC. Residues: CASSLGGQGIYEQYF.

This chain uses TRBV3-1 with TRBJ2-7, with D possibly being TRBD1 (6 bases). Per the germline V gene, CDR1 is LGHDT and CDR2 is YNNKEL (reference sequence). CDR3 length: 14 amino acids. The ends were cut back, 3 bases at V and 0 bases at J, with 9 bases in the middle. This CDR3 reads CASSQDSYSYEQYF. CDR3 coding DNA: TGTGCCAGCAGCCAGGACAGTTACTCCTACGAGCAGTACTTC.

This clonotype came up once. The chain employs TRBV7-2 and TRBJ1-5; D gene uncertain. The CDR3 consists of 14 residues. CDR1 and CDR2 from the germline V gene are SGHTA and FQGNSA. Trimming shortened V by 5 bases and J by 4 bases, and 12 bases separated the two germline ends. The CDR3 DNA sequence: TGTGCCAGCAGCCTCGCCGCGGGAAATCAGCCCCAGCATTTT. The encoded protein is CASSLAAGNQPQHF.

This clonotype showed up many times. V gene TRBV20-1 combines with J gene TRBJ2-7; tentative D call: TRBD2 (6 bases). Germline V gene lookup returns CDR1 DFQATT and CDR2 SNEGSKA (reference sequence). This CDR3 is 14 amino acids long. Trimming pared 0 bases from V and 2 bases from J, leaving 11 bases between. The CDR3 DNA sequence: TGCAGTGCTAGAGAGGTGCCGGGGGCCTACGAGCAGTACTTC. This gives the protein CSAREVPGAYEQYF.

This clonotype was observed a few times. The genes are TRBV6-1 and TRBJ2-7; the match to TRBD1 covers 9 bases. The germline V gene encodes CDR1 MNHNS and CDR2 SASEGT. Trimming cost V 6 bases and J 2 bases; bases outside gene matches: 8. CDR3 length: 15 residues. The CDR3 nucleotides are TGTGCCAGCAGGCGGACAGGGGATGCCACCTACGAGCAGTACTTC. Protein sequence: CASRRTGDATYEQYF.

This clonotype appeared a few times. The rearrangement uses TRBV12-3 or TRBV12-4 and TRBJ2-5; TRBD2 matches 10 bases. V shed 1 base, J shed 10 bases, and the junction held 9 bases outside the gene matches. The length of the CDR3 is 15 residues. The CDR3 spells CASSLGLAGVSDQYF. Written as DNA, the CDR3 is TGTGCCAGCAGTTTAGGCCTAGCGGGAGTGTCGGACCAGTACTTC.

The table lists this clonotype with a few counts. The gene calls are TRBV7-6 and TRBJ2-3; tentatively, D is TRBD1 (5 bases). Trimming pared 5 bases from V and 6 bases from J, leaving 12 bases between. The CDR3 has 13 residues. Looked up from germline, CDR1 is SGHVS and CDR2 is FNYEAQ. As DNA, the CDR3 is TGTGCCAGCAGCCCAAATCCAGGGGATACGCAGTATTTT. Amino acids: CASSPNPGDTQYF.

The chain links TRBV7-2 to TRBJ2-5, with D tentatively TRBD2 (5 bases). CDR3 length: 13 amino acids. V shed 6 bases and J shed 7 bases, with 15 bases lying between them. The germline V gene has CDR1 SGHTA and CDR2 FQGNSA. The CDR3 sequence is CASSTEGPGTQYF. DNA of the CDR3: TGTGCCAGCAGTACCGAGGGTCCGGGGACCCAGTACTTC.

V usage is TRBV4-1 and J usage is TRBJ1-5; 9 positions match TRBD1. V gave up 4 bases and J gave up 7 bases; unmatched junction bases: 11. CDR1 MGHRA and CDR2 YSYEKL come from the germline V gene. The CDR3 runs 16 residues. DNA for the CDR3: TGCGCCAGCAGCCTAACTCTGGACAGGGGCGGCCAGCCCCAGCATTTT. Amino acid sequence: CASSLTLDRGGQPQHF.

The chain uses TRBV20-1 and TRBJ2-1; 9 bases are shared with TRBD1. The V gene's germline CDR1 is DFQATT and CDR2 SNEGSKA (reference sequence). The J segment lost 8 bases and the V segment lost 0 bases, leaving 8 bases of the junction unmatched. This CDR3 contains 15 residues. The chain's CDR3 is CSARDPGQGEYEQFF. CDR3 DNA sequence: TGCAGTGCTAGAGACCCGGGACAGGGTGAATATGAGCAGTTCTTC.